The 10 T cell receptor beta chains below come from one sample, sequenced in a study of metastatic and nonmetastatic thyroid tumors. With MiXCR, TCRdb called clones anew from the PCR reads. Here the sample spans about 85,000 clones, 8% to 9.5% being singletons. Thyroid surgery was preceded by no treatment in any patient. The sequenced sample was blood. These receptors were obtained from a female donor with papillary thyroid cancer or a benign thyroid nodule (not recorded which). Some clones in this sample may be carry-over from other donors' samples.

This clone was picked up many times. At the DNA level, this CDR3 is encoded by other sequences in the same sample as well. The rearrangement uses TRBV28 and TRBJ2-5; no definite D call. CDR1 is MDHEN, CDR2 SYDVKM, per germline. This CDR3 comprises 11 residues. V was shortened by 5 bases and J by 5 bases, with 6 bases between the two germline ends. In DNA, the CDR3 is TGTGCCAGCAGTGTCTCGGAGACCCAGTACTTC. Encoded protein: CASSVSETQYF.

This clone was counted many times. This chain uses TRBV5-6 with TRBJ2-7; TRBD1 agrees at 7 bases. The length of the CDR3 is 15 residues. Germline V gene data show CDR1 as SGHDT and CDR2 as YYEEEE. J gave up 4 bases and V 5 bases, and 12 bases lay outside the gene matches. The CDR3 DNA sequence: TGTGCCAGCAGAACCACCCAGGGGGAATATTACGAGCAGTACTTC. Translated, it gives CASRTTQGEYYEQYF. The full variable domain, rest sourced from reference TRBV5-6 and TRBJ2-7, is DAGVTQSPTHLIKTRGQQVTLRCSPKSGHDTVSWYQQALGQGPQFIFQYYEEEERQRGNFPDRFSGHQFPNYSSELNVNALLLGDSALYLCASRTTQGEYYEQYFGPGTRLTVT.

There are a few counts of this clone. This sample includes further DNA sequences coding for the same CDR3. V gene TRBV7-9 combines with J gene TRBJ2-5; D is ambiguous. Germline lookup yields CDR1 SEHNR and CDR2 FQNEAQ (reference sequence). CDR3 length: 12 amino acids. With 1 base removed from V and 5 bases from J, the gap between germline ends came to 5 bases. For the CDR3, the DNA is TGTGCCAGCAGCTTAGGTCGCGAGACCCAGTACTTC. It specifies CASSLGRETQYF.

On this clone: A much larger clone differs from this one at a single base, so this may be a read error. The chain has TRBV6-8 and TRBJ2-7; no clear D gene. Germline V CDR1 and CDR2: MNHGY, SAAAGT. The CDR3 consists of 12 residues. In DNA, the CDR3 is TGTGTCAGCAGTCGGGCTACATACGAGCAGTACTTC. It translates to CVSSRATYEQYF.

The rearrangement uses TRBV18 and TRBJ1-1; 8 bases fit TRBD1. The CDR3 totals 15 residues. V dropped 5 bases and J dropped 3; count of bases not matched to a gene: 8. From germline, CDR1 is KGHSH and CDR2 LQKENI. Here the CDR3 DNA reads TGTGCCAGCTCATTCAGACAGGGGTCGGACACTGAAGCTTTCTTT. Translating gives CASSFRQGSDTEAFF.

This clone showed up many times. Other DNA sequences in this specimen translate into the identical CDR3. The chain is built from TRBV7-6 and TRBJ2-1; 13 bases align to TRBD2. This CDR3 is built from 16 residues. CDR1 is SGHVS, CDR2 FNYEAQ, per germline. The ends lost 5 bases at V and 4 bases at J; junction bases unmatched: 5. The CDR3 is CASSRLAGGEYNEQFF. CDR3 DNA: TGTGCCAGCAGCCGACTAGCGGGGGGCGAGTACAATGAGCAGTTCTTC.

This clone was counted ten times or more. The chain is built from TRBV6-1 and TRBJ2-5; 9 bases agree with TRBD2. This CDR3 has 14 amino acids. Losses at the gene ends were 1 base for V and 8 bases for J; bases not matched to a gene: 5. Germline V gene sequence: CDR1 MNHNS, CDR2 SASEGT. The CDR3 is CASSEVVSGGTQYF. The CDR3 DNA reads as TGTGCCAGCAGTGAAGTTGTTAGCGGGGGAACCCAGTACTTC.

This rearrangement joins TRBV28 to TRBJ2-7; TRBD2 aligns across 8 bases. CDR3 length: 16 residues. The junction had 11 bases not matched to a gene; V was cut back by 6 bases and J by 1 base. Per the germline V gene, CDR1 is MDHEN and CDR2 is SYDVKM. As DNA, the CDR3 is TGTGCCAGCAGCAAGGGACTAGAGGGGGGGTCCTACGAGCAGTACTTC. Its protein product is CASSKGLEGGSYEQYF.

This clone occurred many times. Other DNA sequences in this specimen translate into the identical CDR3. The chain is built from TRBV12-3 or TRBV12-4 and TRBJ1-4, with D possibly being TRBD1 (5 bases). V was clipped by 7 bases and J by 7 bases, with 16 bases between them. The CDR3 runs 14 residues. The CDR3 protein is CASTPLGQGEKLFF. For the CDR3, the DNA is TGTGCCAGCACTCCCTTGGGGCAGGGTGAAAAACTGTTTTTT.

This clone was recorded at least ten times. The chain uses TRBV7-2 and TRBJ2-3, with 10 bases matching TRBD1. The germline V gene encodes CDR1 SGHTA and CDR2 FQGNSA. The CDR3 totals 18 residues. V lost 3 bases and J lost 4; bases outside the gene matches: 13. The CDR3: CASSFPVGDRGGSDTQYF. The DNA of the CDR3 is TGTGCCAGCAGCTTCCCTGTAGGGGACAGGGGAGGATCAGATACGCAGTATTTT.